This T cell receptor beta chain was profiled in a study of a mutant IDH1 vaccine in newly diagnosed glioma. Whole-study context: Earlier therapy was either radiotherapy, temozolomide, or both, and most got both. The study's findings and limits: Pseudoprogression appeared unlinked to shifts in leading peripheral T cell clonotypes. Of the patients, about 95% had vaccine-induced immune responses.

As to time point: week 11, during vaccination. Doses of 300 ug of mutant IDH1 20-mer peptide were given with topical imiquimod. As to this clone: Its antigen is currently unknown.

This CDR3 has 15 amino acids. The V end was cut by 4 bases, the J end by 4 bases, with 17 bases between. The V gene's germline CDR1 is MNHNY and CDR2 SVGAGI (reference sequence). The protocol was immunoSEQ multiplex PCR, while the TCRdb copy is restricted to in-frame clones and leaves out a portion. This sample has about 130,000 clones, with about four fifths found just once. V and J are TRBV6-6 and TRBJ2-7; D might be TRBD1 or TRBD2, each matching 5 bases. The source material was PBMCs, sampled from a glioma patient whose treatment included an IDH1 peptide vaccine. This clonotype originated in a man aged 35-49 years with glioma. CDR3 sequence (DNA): TGTGCCAGCAGTTCTTATGACAGTCCGGGATACGAGCAGTACTTC. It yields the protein CASSSYDSPGYEQYF.